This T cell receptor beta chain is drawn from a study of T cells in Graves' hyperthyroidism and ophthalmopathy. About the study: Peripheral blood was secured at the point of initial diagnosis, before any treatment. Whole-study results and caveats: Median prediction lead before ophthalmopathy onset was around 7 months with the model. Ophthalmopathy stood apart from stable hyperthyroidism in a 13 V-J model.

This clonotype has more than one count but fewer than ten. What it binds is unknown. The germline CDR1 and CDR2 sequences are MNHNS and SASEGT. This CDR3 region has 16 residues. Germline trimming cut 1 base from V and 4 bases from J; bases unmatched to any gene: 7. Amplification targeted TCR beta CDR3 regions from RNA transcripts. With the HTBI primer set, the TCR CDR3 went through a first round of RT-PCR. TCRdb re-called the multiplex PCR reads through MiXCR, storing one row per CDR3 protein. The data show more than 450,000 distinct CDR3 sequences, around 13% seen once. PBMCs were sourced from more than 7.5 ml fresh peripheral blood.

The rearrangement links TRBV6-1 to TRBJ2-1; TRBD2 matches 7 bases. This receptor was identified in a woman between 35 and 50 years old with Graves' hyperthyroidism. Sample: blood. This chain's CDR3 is CASSEVAGVWYNEQFF. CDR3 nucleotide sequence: TGTGCCAGCAGTGAAGTGGCGGGAGTCTGGTACAATGAGCAGTTCTTC.